The 8 T cell receptor beta chains in this list originate from one sample, sequenced in a study of post-analysis software for immune sequencing data. The study's findings and limits: Compared with controls, patients had more of 4 to 6 TRBV segments, including TRBV5-6, TRBV5-1 and TRBV20-1.

Prepared libraries of TCR beta cDNA carried unique molecular identifiers. TCRdb reprocessed the PCR reads via MiXCR and lists one record per CDR3 protein. The table records hundreds of thousands of distinct CDR3 sequences, about 57% of them present only once. What these receptors recognize is not known. The specimen sequenced was blood. The source is a girl aged 5 to 17 with multiple sclerosis.

This clonotype was recorded a few times. This sequence joins TRBV9 and TRBJ2-7, with D unclear. The CDR3 has 15 amino acids. Germline V gives CDR1 SGDLS, CDR2 YYNGEE. Trimming shortened V by 0 bases and J by 6 bases, and 16 bases separated the two germline ends. The CDR3 coding sequence is TGTGCCAGCAGCGTAGGAAGCGCAATCGGCCTCGAGCAGTACTTC. Translating gives CASSVGSAIGLEQYF.

The chain employs TRBV5-4 and TRBJ2-5; perhaps TRBD2 as D (9 bases). The CDR3 contains 16 residues. Germline values: CDR1 SGHNT, CDR2 YYREEE (reference sequence). Between the trimmed V and J ends, which lost 2 bases and 10 bases, there was a span of 24 bases. CDR3 residues: CASSFGALAGQVIQYF. The CDR3 DNA reads TGTGCCAGCAGCTTCGGAGCCCTAGCGGGACAGGTCATCCAGTACTTC.

The chain employs TRBV7-2 and TRBJ2-7; D assignment may be TRBD1 or TRBD2 (6 bases each). Germline V gene lookup returns CDR1 SGHTA and CDR2 FQGNSA. V dropped 6 bases and J dropped 5 bases, with 14 bases sitting between them. The CDR3 loop spans 13 amino acids. The CDR3 here is CASRQGGLHEQYF. CDR3 coding DNA: TGTGCCAGCAGACAGGGAGGTCTCCACGAGCAGTACTTC.

The chain has TRBV20-1 and TRBJ2-5; 11 bases line up with TRBD2. Germline V gene lookup returns CDR1 DFQATT and CDR2 SNEGSKA (reference sequence). Losses at the gene ends were 6 bases for V and 6 bases for J; bases not matched to a gene: 15. This CDR3 is built from 16 residues. CDR3: CSAGGGLAGGRKTQYF. In DNA, the CDR3 is TGCAGTGCAGGGGGGGGCCTAGCGGGAGGTCGAAAGACCCAGTACTTC.

This chain connects TRBV10-3 to TRBJ2-4, with TRBD2 matching 7 bases. The end of the DNA aligns better with TRBJ2-5, so the J call may be wrong. There are 14 residues in the CDR3. The V gene's germline CDR1 is ENHRY and CDR2 SYGVKD. The CDR3 reads CAISESSGRETQYF. The CDR3 coding sequence is TGTGCCATCAGTGAGTCTAGCGGGCGTGAGACCCAGTACTTC.

This clonotype appeared a few times. The chain joins TRBV7-9 to TRBJ2-7; 9 bases match TRBD2. The germline V gene has CDR1 SEHNR and CDR2 FQNEAQ (reference sequence). The CDR3 totals 14 residues. The ends lost 3 bases at V and 5 bases at J; junction bases unmatched: 5. The CDR3 nucleotides are TGTGCCAGCAGCTTCCTAGCGGGGTCCCACGAGCAGTACTTC. It translates to CASSFLAGSHEQYF.

The gene calls are TRBV29-1 and TRBJ2-7, with 8 bases lining up with TRBD1. J gave up 6 bases and V 3 bases, and 7 bases lay outside the gene matches. This CDR3 is 13 amino acids long. CDR1 SQVTM and CDR2 ANQGSEA come from the germline V gene. In DNA, the CDR3 is TGCAGCGTTGAGGCAGGGGGCCATGGCGAGCAGTACTTC. Translated: CSVEAGGHGEQYF.

The gene calls are TRBV29-1 and TRBJ1-4; D is unresolved. The germline CDR1 and CDR2 sequences are SQVTM and ANQGSEA. The V gene lost 5 bases and the J gene lost 8 bases, with 6 bases spanning the gap. The CDR3 is made up of 10 amino acids. CDR3 protein: CSVLREKLFF. As DNA, the CDR3 is TGCAGCGTTTTGAGGGAAAAACTGTTTTTT.